The 18 T cell receptor beta chains below were found in one sample sequenced in a study of shared clonotypes between healthy human individuals (dated by TCRdb to the early 2020s). Receptor amplification or capture employed the immunoSEQ multiplex PCR assay. TCRdb obtained this table from immuneACCESS and retained in-frame rearrangements with V and J assigned. These tables miss some clones; where compared with another copy, unresolved V genes account for less than half of the shortfall, and the remainder is unexplained. Within this sample are 2 million to 2.5 million clones, with about 90% of them counted one time only. The top ten clones comprise 0.37% of the sample. Sample: naive CD4+ T cells from PBMCs. The cell subset or site label here, explained by the study, means: CD45RA+ positively selected. The receptors were sampled from a man aged 18-30 years in good health. Some clones in this sample may be carry-over from other donors' samples.

V and J are TRBV21-1 and TRBJ1-5. TRBV21-1 constitutes a pseudogene. This CDR3 comprises 14 residues. This CDR3 reads CASSKAISNQPQHF. CDR3 coding DNA: TGTGCCAGCAGCAAAGCGATCAGCAATCAGCCCCAGCATTTT.

This chain uses TRBV4-1 with TRBJ2-1; 9 bases are shared with TRBD2. This CDR3 has 17 residues. The germline CDR1 and CDR2 sequences are MGHRA and YSYEKL. With V trimmed by 1 base and J by 7 bases, 11 bases remained unmatched. CDR3 sequence (DNA): TGCGCCAGCAGCCAAGGTTTTGAGCGGCGGGAGGGAAATGAGCAGTTCTTC. Protein product: CASSQGFERREGNEQFF.

The V gene is TRBV12-5, the J gene TRBJ2-2; tentative D call: TRBD2 (7 bases). Germline V lookup: CDR1 LGHNT, CDR2 FRNRAP. The CDR3 spans 14 residues. The V and J ends lost 6 bases and 3 bases respectively, with 11 bases between them. DNA of the CDR3: TGTGCTAGTGGACAGGGAGGGTACACCGGGGAGCTGTTTTTT. Its translation is CASGQGGYTGELFF.

V usage is TRBV19 and J usage is TRBJ1-3, with TRBD1 as a possible D gene (5 bases). The germline V and J ends were trimmed by 8 bases and 4 bases, with 15 bases remaining between them. The V gene's germline CDR1 is LNHDA and CDR2 SQIVND (reference sequence). The CDR3 extends over 14 amino acids. The CDR3: CASAAGGTGNTIYF. As DNA, the CDR3 is TGTGCCAGTGCCGCCGGGGGTACCGGAAACACCATATATTTT.

For the CDR3, the DNA is TGTGCCAGCAGCTTGGGCTCCAGGCCTAGCAATCAGCCCCAGCATTTT. Its translation is CASSLGSRPSNQPQHF. The chain recombines TRBV5-5 with TRBJ1-5; D is uncertain. CDR3 length: 16 amino acids. Germline loops: CDR1 SGHKS, CDR2 YYEKEE (reference sequence). With 0 bases removed from V and 0 bases from J, the gap between germline ends came to 10 bases.

The chain's CDR3 is CASSLRESFGYTF. CDR3 sequence (DNA): TGTGCCAGCAGTTTGCGGGAATCTTTTGGCTACACCTTC. This sequence joins TRBV27 and TRBJ1-2; D ambiguous. The CDR3 is 13 residues long. The germline CDR1 and CDR2 sequences are MNHEY and SMNVEV (reference sequence). Between the trimmed V and J ends, which lost 3 bases and 7 bases, there was a span of 12 bases.

The V call is TRBV21-1, the J call TRBJ2-7. TRBV21-1 is given as a pseudogene. The CDR3 contains 15 residues. This chain's CDR3 is CASSPKGRASGEQYF. In DNA, the CDR3 is TGTGCCAGCAGCCCTAAGGGCCGGGCCTCGGGTGAGCAGTACTTC.

The rearrangement joins TRBV11-2 to TRBJ2-7, with D tentatively TRBD1 (6 bases). Trimming pared 2 bases from V and 6 bases from J, leaving 11 bases between. The CDR3 totals 13 residues. Germline loops: CDR1 SGHAT, CDR2 FQNNGV. CDR3 bases: TGTGCCAGCAGCTTATATCCAGGGGTCGAGCAGTACTTC. It specifies CASSLYPGVEQYF.

This sequence joins TRBV30 and TRBJ1-2; D is unclear. Germline CDR1 GTSNPN, CDR2 SVGIG (reference sequence). The CDR3 runs to 11 residues. V was cut by 2 bases and J by 8 bases, with 9 bases left in between. For the CDR3, the DNA is TGTGCCTGGAGTCGGACTGCGGGCTACACCTTC. Protein product: CAWSRTAGYTF.

The chain carries TRBV29-1 and TRBJ1-2, with D hard to call. The V end was cut by 4 bases, the J end by 0 bases, with 12 bases between. From germline, CDR1 is SQVTM and CDR2 ANQGSEA. This CDR3 comprises 14 residues. CDR3 protein: CSVVGAESNYGYTF. In DNA, the CDR3 is TGCAGCGTTGTAGGAGCAGAGTCTAACTATGGCTACACCTTC.

This rearrangement joins TRBV2 to TRBJ2-7, with TRBD2 as a possible D gene (6 bases). The CDR3 is made up of 17 amino acids. Germline V CDR1 and CDR2: SNHLY, FYNNEI. V lost 0 bases, J lost 4 bases, and 19 bases lay in between. In DNA, the CDR3 is TGTGCCAGCAGTGAAGCTGGACTACCAGTGGTAGGGTACGAGCAGTACTTC. It specifies CASSEAGLPVVGYEQYF.

The chain employs TRBV27 and TRBJ2-5, with TRBD1 as a possible D gene (5 bases). This CDR3 comprises 14 residues. V shed 8 bases and J shed 2 bases, with 15 bases lying between them. The germline V gene has CDR1 MNHEY and CDR2 SMNVEV (reference sequence). The CDR3 coding sequence is TGTGCCAGCCAAAAATCGACAGCTCAAGAGACCCAGTACTTC. Protein sequence: CASQKSTAQETQYF.

Remarks on this clone: Other DNA sequences of this sample code for an identical CDR3. This chain connects TRBV11-1 to TRBJ1-1, with TRBD1 as a possible D gene (6 bases). The ends were cut back, 6 bases at V and 2 bases at J, with 10 bases in the middle. Per the germline V gene, CDR1 is SGHAT and CDR2 is FQDESV (reference sequence). The CDR3 is 13 amino acids. The CDR3 spells CASSSQGNTEAFF. DNA of the CDR3: TGTGCCAGCAGTTCACAGGGAAACACTGAAGCTTTCTTT.

This chain uses TRBV9 with TRBJ2-7; maybe TRBD2 (6 bases). The germline V gene encodes CDR1 SGDLS and CDR2 YYNGEE. The ends were cut back, 4 bases at V and 1 base at J, with 18 bases in the middle. The CDR3 covers 16 residues. The CDR3 DNA sequence: TGTGCCAGCAGCCAGGCCCTGAGCGGGCCTTCCTACGAGCAGTACTTC. Protein product: CASSQALSGPSYEQYF.

The chain is built from TRBV7-8 and TRBJ2-7; TRBD1 agrees at 11 bases. V dropped 5 bases and J dropped 9; count of bases not matched to a gene: 9. The germline gives CDR1 SGHVS, CDR2 FQNEAQ. The CDR3 totals 14 residues. The CDR3 reads CASSRGQGAGGQYF. Written as DNA, the CDR3 is TGTGCCAGCAGCCGTGGACAGGGGGCTGGGGGGCAGTACTTC.

This clone was counted between two and nine times. The chain has TRBV14 and TRBJ1-5, with 9 bases identical to TRBD1. J gave up 3 bases and V 9 bases, and 3 bases lay outside the gene matches. Germline CDR1 is SGHDN and CDR2 is FVKESK. The CDR3 runs 13 residues. The DNA of the CDR3 is TGTGCCAGTTGGGACAGGGCCAATCAGCCCCAGCATTTT. Residues: CASWDRANQPQHF.

This chain uses TRBV28 with TRBJ2-7; D is perhaps TRBD1 (6 bases). V was clipped by 5 bases and J by 10 bases, with 24 bases between them. Germline CDR1 is MDHEN and CDR2 is SYDVKM. The CDR3 spans 15 residues. The CDR3 region is CASSPTGTWVPIQYF. CDR3 coding DNA: TGTGCCAGCAGTCCAACCGGGACATGGGTCCCCATCCAGTACTTC.

This CDR3 reads CASSEPNYGYTF. The CDR3 coding sequence is TGTGCCAGCAGTGAACCGAACTATGGCTACACCTTC. The J gene is TRBJ1-2, the V gene TRBV2; no clear D gene. CDR3 size: 12 residues. CDR1 SNHLY and CDR2 FYNNEI come from the germline V gene. V was cut by 2 bases and J by 2 bases, with 3 bases left in between.